This T cell receptor beta chain was sequenced for a study of blood T cell repertoires in COVID-19. Assay: immunoSEQ multiplex PCR; the TCRdb copy retains only in-frame clones and omits some. The sample contains over 90,000 clones, around 90% of which appear only once. Looked up from germline, CDR1 is MDHEN and CDR2 is SYDVKM. The CDR3 contains 12 residues. Losses at the gene ends were 6 bases for V and 11 bases for J; bases not matched to a gene: 6. It was during active infection that Seattle patients were enrolled and then longitudinally followed. The sequence was collected from a woman aged 45 to 65 with COVID-19, enrolled during active disease. The source material was peripheral blood. The chain uses TRBV28 and TRBJ1-1; 10 nucleotides line up with TRBD1. In DNA, the CDR3 is TGTGCCAGCAGGAAGGGGGACAGGGGCGCTTTCTTT. As protein: CASRKGDRGAFF.